The TCR beta chain under discussion was sequenced for a study of cytotoxic CD8 clonotypes in ibrutinib-treated CLL. Study background: The study included 11 relapsed/refractory and under 16 treatment-naive patients; roughly 18 had IGHV unmutated disease.

The CDR3 loop spans 15 amino acids. J lost 2 bases, V lost 5 bases, and 4 bases had no gene match. In germline, CDR1 is SGHAT, CDR2 FQDESV (reference sequence). Depth targeted 1 in 200,000 to 1 in 1 million T cells, averaging roughly 9.3x coverage per clonotype. Clones were sequenced by immunoSEQ multiplex PCR, and TCRdb holds only the in-frame ones, with some missing. The data show roughly 130,000 clones, approximately 89% seen once. This TCR came from a human donor with chronic lymphocytic leukemia. The input for sequencing was PBMCs, taken after 12 months of ibrutinib treatment. The chain recombines TRBV11-1 with TRBJ2-2; 8 positions agree with TRBD1. Here the CDR3 DNA reads TGTGCCAGCAGCATCGACAGGGGAAACACCGGGGAGCTGTTTTTT. Its protein is CASSIDRGNTGELFF. The full variable domain, completed using reference TRBV11-1 and TRBJ2-2, is EAEVAQSPRYKITEKSQAVAFWCDPISGHATLYWYRQILGQGPELLVQFQDESVVDDSQLPKDRFSAERLKGVDSTLKIQPAELGDSAMYLCASSIDRGNTGELFFGEGSRLTVL.